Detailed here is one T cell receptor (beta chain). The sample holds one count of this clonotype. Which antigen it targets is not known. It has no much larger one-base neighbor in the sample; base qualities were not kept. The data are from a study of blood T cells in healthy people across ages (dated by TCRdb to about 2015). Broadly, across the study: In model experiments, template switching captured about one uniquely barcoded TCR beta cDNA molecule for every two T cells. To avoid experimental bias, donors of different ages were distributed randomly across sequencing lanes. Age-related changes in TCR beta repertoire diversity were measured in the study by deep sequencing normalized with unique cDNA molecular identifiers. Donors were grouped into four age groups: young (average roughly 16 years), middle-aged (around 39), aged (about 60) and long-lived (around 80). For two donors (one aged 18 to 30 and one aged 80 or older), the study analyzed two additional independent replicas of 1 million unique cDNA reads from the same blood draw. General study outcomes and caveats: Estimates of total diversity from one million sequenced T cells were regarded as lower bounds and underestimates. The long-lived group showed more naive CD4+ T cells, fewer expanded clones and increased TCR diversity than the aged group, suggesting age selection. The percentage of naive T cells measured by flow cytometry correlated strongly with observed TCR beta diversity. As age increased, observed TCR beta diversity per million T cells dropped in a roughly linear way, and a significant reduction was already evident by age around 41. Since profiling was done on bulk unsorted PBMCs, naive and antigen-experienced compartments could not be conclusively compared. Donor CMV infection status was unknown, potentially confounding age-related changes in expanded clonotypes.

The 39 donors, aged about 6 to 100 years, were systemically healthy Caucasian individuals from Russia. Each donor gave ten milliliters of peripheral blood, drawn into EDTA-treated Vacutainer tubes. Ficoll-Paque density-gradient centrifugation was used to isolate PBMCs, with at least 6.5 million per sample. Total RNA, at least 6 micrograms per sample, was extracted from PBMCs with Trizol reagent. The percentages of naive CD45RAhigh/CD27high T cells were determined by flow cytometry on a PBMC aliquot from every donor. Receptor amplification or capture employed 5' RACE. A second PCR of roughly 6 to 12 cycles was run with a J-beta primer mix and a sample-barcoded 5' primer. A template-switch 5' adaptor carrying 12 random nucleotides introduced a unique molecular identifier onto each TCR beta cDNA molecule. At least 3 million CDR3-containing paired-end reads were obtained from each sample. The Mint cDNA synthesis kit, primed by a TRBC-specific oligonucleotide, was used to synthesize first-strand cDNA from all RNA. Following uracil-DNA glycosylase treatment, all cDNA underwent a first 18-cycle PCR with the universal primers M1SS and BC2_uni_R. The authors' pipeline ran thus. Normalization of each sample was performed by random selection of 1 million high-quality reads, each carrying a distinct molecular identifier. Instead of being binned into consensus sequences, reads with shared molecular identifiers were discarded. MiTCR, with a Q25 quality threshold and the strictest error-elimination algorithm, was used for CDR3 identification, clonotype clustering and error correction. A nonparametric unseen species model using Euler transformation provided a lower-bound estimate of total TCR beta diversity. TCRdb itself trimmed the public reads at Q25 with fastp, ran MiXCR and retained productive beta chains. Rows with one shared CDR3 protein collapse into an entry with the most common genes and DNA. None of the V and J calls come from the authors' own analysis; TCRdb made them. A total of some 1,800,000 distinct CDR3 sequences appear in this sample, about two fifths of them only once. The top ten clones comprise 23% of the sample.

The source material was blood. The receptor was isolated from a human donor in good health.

In nucleotide form, the sequence is TGTGCCAGCAGCACTGAGCAGTACTTC. It specifies CASSTEQYF. The chain links TRBV21-1 with TRBJ2-7. TRBV21-1 is a recognized pseudogene. The CDR3 runs 9 amino acids, cysteine and phenylalanine included. Only the CDR3 part of the read is kept: 27 bases, read in frame from the first base.